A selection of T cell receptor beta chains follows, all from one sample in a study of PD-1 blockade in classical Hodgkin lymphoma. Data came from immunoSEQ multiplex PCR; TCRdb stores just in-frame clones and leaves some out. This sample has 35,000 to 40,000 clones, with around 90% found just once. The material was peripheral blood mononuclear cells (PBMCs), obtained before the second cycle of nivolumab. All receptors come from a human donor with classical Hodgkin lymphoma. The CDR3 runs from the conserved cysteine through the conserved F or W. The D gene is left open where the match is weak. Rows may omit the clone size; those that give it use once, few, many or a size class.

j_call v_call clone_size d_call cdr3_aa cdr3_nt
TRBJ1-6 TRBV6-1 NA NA CASSENEGLGDSPLHF TGCGCCAGCAGTGAAAATGAGGGGCTAGGGGATTCACCCCTCCACTTT
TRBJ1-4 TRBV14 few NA CASSQAGYFEKLFF TGTGCCAGCAGCCAAGCGGGCTATTTTGAAAAACTGTTTTTT
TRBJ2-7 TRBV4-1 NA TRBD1 CASSQSGTGSYEQYF TGCGCCAGCAGCCAATCCGGGACAGGGTCCTACGAGCAGTACTTC
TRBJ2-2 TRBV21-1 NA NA CASSKGRDILNTGELFF TGTGCCAGCAGCAAAGGGCGGGACATTTTAAACACCGGGGAGCTGTTTTTT
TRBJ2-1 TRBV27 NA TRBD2 CAPGTSYNEQFF TGTGCCCCCGGGACTAGCTACAATGAGCAGTTCTTC
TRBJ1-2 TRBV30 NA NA CAWSVHHGYTF TGTGCCTGGAGTGTACATCATGGCTACACCTTC
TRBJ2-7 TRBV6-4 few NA CASSDAGPLYYEQYF TGTGCCAGCAGTGATGCCGGGCCCCTCTACTACGAGCAGTACTTC
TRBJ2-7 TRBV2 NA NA CASRTYEQYF TGTGCCAGCAGAACCTACGAGCAGTACTTC
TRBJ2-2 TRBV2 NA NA CASRVGLRNTGELFF TGTGCCAGCCGAGTGGGGTTAAGGAACACCGGGGAGCTGTTTTTT
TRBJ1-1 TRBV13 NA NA CASSPVQKSEAFF TGTGCCAGCAGCCCCGTACAGAAATCTGAAGCTTTCTTT
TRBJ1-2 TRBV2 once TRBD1 CASRKDRDGYTF TGTGCCAGCAGGAAGGACAGGGATGGCTACACCTTC
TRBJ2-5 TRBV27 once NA CASSDTNKKTQYF TGTGCCAGCAGTGATACAAATAAAAAGACCCAGTACTTC
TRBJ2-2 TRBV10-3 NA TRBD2 CAITDGGLRFTGELFF TGTGCCATCACTGACGGGGGGTTAAGGTTCACCGGGGAGCTGTTTTTT
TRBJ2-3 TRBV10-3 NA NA CANSKQNSGTDTQYF TGTGCCAATTCGAAACAGAACTCTGGCACAGATACGCAGTATTTT
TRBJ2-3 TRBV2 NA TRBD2 CASGSTGTRNYDTQYF TGTGCCAGCGGTTCAACCGGGACTAGGAATTACGATACGCAGTATTTT
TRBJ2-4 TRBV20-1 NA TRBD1 CSARTGSIQYF TGCAGTGCTCGGACAGGGAGCATTCAGTACTTC
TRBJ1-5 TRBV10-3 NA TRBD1 CAISETGGMEPQHF TGTGCCATCAGTGAAACAGGGGGAATGGAGCCCCAGCATTTT
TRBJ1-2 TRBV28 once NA CASSLDGSNYGYTF TGTGCCAGCAGTTTGGACGGTTCCAACTATGGCTACACCTTC
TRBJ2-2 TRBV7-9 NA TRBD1 CASSPRDRSNTGELFF TGTGCCAGCAGCCCCCGGGACAGATCGAACACCGGGGAGCTGTTTTTT
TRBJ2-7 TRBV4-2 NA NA CASSQDYRAGYEQYF TGTGCCAGCAGCCAAGATTATCGAGCGGGCTACGAGCAGTACTTC
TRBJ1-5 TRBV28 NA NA CASSLWLALNQPQHF TGTGCCAGCAGTCTGTGGTTGGCCCTAAATCAGCCCCAGCATTTT
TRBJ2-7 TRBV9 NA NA CASSVGRAYIHEQYF TGTGCCAGCAGCGTGGGGCGGGCCTATATCCACGAGCAGTACTTC
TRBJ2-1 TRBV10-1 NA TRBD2 CASSERLAGDNEQFF TGCGCCAGCAGTGAGAGGCTAGCGGGGGACAATGAGCAGTTCTTC
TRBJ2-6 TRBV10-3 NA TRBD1 CAIRTGVGANVLTF TGTGCCATCAGGACAGGGGTTGGGGCCAACGTCCTGACTTTC
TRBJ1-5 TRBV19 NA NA CASSIAASQPQHF TGTGCCAGTAGTATAGCGGCGAGTCAGCCCCAGCATTTT
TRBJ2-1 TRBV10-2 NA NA CASSDNRYNEQFF TGCGCCAGCAGTGATAACAGATACAATGAGCAGTTCTTC
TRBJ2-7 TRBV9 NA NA CASSGGTLTYEQYF TGTGCCAGCAGTGGAGGGACACTAACCTACGAGCAGTACTTC
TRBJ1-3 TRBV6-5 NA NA CASSYSGQRGNTIYF TGTGCCAGCAGTTACTCAGGCCAGAGAGGAAACACCATATATTTT
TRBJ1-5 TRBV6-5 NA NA CASSYTYQPQHF TGTGCCAGCAGTTACACCTATCAGCCCCAGCATTTT
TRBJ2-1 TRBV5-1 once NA CASSLVLQINEQFF TGCGCCAGCAGCTTGGTTCTCCAAATCAATGAGCAGTTCTTC
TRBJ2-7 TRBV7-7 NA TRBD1 CASSLEQGYEQYF TGTGCTAGCAGCTTAGAACAGGGGTACGAGCAGTACTTC
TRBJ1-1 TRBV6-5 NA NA CASTIGTEAFF TGTGCCAGCACCATCGGTACTGAAGCTTTCTTT
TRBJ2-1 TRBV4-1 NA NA CASSQGSGRTSEQFF TGCGCCAGCAGCCAAGGGAGCGGAAGAACGAGTGAGCAGTTCTTC
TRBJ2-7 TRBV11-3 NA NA CASSPGPGTYEQYF TGTGCCAGCAGCCCCGGCCCGGGAACCTACGAGCAGTACTTC
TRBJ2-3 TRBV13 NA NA CASSDGGTDTQYF TGTGCCAGCAGCGACGGAGGCACAGATACGCAGTATTTT
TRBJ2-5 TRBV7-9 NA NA CASSLARQKQEETQYF TGTGCCAGCAGCTTAGCGAGACAGAAGCAAGAAGAGACCCAGTACTTC
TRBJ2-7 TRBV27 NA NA CASSFLGAREQYF TGTGCCAGCAGTTTTCTGGGGGCGAGGGAGCAGTACTTC
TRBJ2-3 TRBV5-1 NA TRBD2 CASSSFTSGRATDTQYF TGCGCCAGCAGCTCCTTTACTAGCGGGAGGGCCACAGATACGCAGTATTTT
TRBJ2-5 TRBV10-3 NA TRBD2 CAISEMASGRQETQYF TGTGCCATCAGTGAGATGGCTAGCGGGAGACAAGAGACCCAGTACTTC